The rows below give T cell receptor beta chains drawn from one sample of a study of T cells in Graves' hyperthyroidism and ophthalmopathy. TCRdb analysed the multiplex PCR reads with MiXCR anew, one entry per CDR3 protein. The table records hundreds of thousands of distinct CDR3 sequences, around a sixth of them present only once. Material for sequencing was blood. These receptors were collected from a woman between 18 and 30 years old with Graves' hyperthyroidism. Both conserved end residues are part of each CDR3. The D gene is left open where the match is weak. Clone size is shown for a subset of rows, as once, few, many or a class of expanded clone.

d_call j_call v_call clone_size cdr3_nt cdr3_aa
NA TRBJ1-3 TRBV7-2 once TGTGCCAGCAGCCCGAGGCGGGGGGCTGGAAACACCATATATTTT CASSPRRGAGNTIYF
TRBD2 TRBJ2-1 TRBV19 few TGTGCCAGTAGTAAGCCTAGCGGGAGCTCCTACAATGAGCAGTTCTTC CASSKPSGSSYNEQFF
TRBD1 TRBJ1-3 TRBV9 many TGTGCCAGCAGCGGACAGGGGACTGGAAACACCATATATTTT CASSGQGTGNTIYF
NA TRBJ2-3 TRBV24-1 medium-sized TGTGCCACCAGTGAGCAGGATACGCAGTATTTT CATSEQDTQYF
NA TRBJ2-7 TRBV27 many TGTGCCAGCAGTTTAAAAATTCCCTACGAGCAGTACTTC CASSLKIPYEQYF
NA TRBJ2-7 TRBV3-1 few TGTGCCAGCAGCCAAGAAGGGGTCGCCCTCTCCTACGAGCAGTACTTC CASSQEGVALSYEQYF
TRBD2 TRBJ2-6 TRBV11-2 many TGTGCCAGCAGCCCCCTGCGGGGGGTCGGGGCCAACGTCCTGACTTTC CASSPLRGVGANVLTF
NA TRBJ2-1 TRBV6-1 NA TGTGCCAGCAGTAGTACAGGGACGGGATCCTACAATGAGCAGTTCTTC CASSSTGTGSYNEQFF
TRBD2 TRBJ2-2 TRBV6-2/TRBV6-3 many TGTGCCAGCAGTCCCCCTCGGGGGTTAGCGGGCGTCACCGGGGAGCTGTTTTTT CASSPPRGLAGVTGELFF
TRBD2 TRBJ2-5 TRBV2 many TGTGCCCGCGCGGGAGGGGGCTTCGAGGAGACCCAGTACTTC CARAGGGFEETQYF
NA TRBJ2-2 TRBV11-2 many TGTGCCAGCAGCCTCCAGGGTCGAGAGGAGCTGTTTTTT CASSLQGREELFF
NA TRBJ1-2 TRBV29-1 few TGCAGCGTTGTGGTACAGACCTATGGCTACACCTTC CSVVVQTYGYTF
NA TRBJ2-3 TRBV4-1 NA TGCGCCAGCAGCCAGAGCACCCCCGGGACCGCTAGCACAGATACGCAGTATTTT CASSQSTPGTASTDTQYF
TRBD1 TRBJ2-7 TRBV28 many TGTGCCAGCAGGGAGGGACAGGGTGCTTCCGAGCAGTACTTC CASREGQGASEQYF
NA TRBJ1-2 TRBV12-3/TRBV12-4 many TGTGCCAGCACCCGGAGGGCCCCCTATGGCTACACCTTC CASTRRAPYGYTF
NA TRBJ2-5 TRBV11-2 many TGTGCCAGCAGCTTAGTTGGAGCAATCCAAGAGACCCAGTACTTC CASSLVGAIQETQYF
NA TRBJ1-2 TRBV10-3 many TGTGCCATCAGTGATTCGAGGGGGGAAAACTATGGCTACACCTTC CAISDSRGENYGYTF
NA TRBJ1-4 TRBV7-9 NA TGTGCCAGCAGCTTAGCGGATTGGGGTAATGAAAAACTGTTTTTT CASSLADWGNEKLFF
NA TRBJ1-4 TRBV27 many TGTGCCAGCAGTTTGACAGGTTTAACGGGGGAAAAACTGTTTTTT CASSLTGLTGEKLFF
TRBD1 TRBJ2-7 TRBV5-1 many TGCGCCAGCAGCCCCGGGACAGGGAGTGAAAGGTTCTACGAGCAGTACTTC CASSPGTGSERFYEQYF
NA TRBJ2-3 TRBV7-8 many TGTGCCAGCAGCTTAGGAGGGGCGCGCACAGATACGCAGTATTTT CASSLGGARTDTQYF
NA TRBJ1-1 TRBV6-1 NA TGTGCCAGCAGTAGGATGGGCACTAAAGCTTTCTTT CASSRMGTKAFF
NA TRBJ2-7 TRBV28 many TGTGCCAGCAGTTTGTTGAGCTACGAGCAGTACTTC CASSLLSYEQYF
TRBD1 TRBJ2-7 TRBV6-1 many TGTGCCAGCAGTGAAACAGGGGGCTACTACGAGCAGTACTTC CASSETGGYYEQYF
NA TRBJ2-5 TRBV3-1 many TGTGCCAGCAGCCAAGAGGGTTTTACAGCGGAAGAGACCCAGTACTTC CASSQEGFTAEETQYF
NA TRBJ1-1 TRBV4-2 few TGTGCCAGCAGCCAAGACGGGGCCGGCAGGCTGAACACTGAAGCTTTCTTT CASSQDGAGRLNTEAFF
NA TRBJ1-5 TRBV7-9 NA TGTGCCAGCAGCCACAGTAATTCGAGACAGCATTTT CASSHSNSRQHF
NA TRBJ1-3 TRBV7-6 few TGTGCCAGCAGCCATGACAGGAAAGGAATCGGAAACACCATATATTTT CASSHDRKGIGNTIYF
NA TRBJ2-1 TRBV2 few TGTGCCAGCAGTCTCCGTGACGGGCTCAATGAGCAGTTCTTC CASSLRDGLNEQFF
NA TRBJ2-5 TRBV3-1 many TGTGCCAGCAGCCTCTCCAGGGGAAGGAGGGAGACCCAGTACTTC CASSLSRGRRETQYF
TRBD2 TRBJ2-3 TRBV29-1 NA TGCAGCGTTGAACTAGCGGCCACAGATACGCAGTATTTT CSVELAATDTQYF
NA TRBJ2-1 TRBV28 many TGTGCCAGCAGGTCAAGGGGCAAGGGAAGCAATGAGCAGTTCTTC CASRSRGKGSNEQFF
NA TRBJ1-4 TRBV5-6 few TGTGCCAGCAGCTTGATTAGGGACGGTGAAAAACTGTTTTTT CASSLIRDGEKLFF
TRBD2 TRBJ2-7 TRBV18 NA TGTGCCAGCTCAAACAGCGGGAGGTCCCACGAGCAGTACTTC CASSNSGRSHEQYF
NA TRBJ1-1 TRBV5-1 NA TGCGCCAGCAGCCAGGGCCGCTTGGTCACTGAAGCTTTCTTT CASSQGRLVTEAFF
NA TRBJ2-7 TRBV27 many TGTGCCAGCAGTTTTGGTTTCGGCTCCTACGAGCAGTACTTC CASSFGFGSYEQYF
NA TRBJ1-4 TRBV16 few TGTGCCAGCAGCGCCGAGACAGGCTATAATGAAAAACTGTTTTTT CASSAETGYNEKLFF
NA TRBJ2-7 TRBV20-1 few TGCAGTGCTACGCCACACACCTACGAGCAGTACTTC CSATPHTYEQYF
NA TRBJ2-3 TRBV7-8 few TGTGCCAGCAGCTTATCAGGGGCAGTTTTCTTCACAGATACGCAGTATTTT CASSLSGAVFFTDTQYF
NA TRBJ1-6 TRBV2 many TGTGCCAGCCACAGGTCGAATTCACCCCTCCACTTT CASHRSNSPLHF
TRBD1 TRBJ2-1 TRBV7-2 NA TGTGCCAGCAGCCAAGCGGGACAGGGGGACGGTGAGCAGTTCTTC CASSQAGQGDGEQFF
TRBD2 TRBJ2-3 TRBV7-3 many TGTGCCAGCAGCTCCCTTAGCGGGGGGGCCGCGGATACGCAGTATTTT CASSSLSGGAADTQYF
NA TRBJ2-1 TRBV4-1 many TGCGCCAGCAGCCAAGCTTATTTGGGGAGGCAGTTCTTC CASSQAYLGRQFF
NA TRBJ2-1 TRBV20-1 NA TGCAGTGTCAGTCGAGGGAGCTCCTACAATGAGCAGTTCTTC CSVSRGSSYNEQFF
TRBD2 TRBJ2-5 TRBV7-2 many TGTGCCAGCAGCCGCGGTTTTTACGGGGGGGCGACACAAGAGACCCAGTACTTC CASSRGFYGGATQETQYF
NA TRBJ1-2 TRBV2 many TGTGCCAGCAGTGAGAGGACCCGACCTCTGGGAGGCTACACCTTC CASSERTRPLGGYTF
NA TRBJ1-5 TRBV20-1 many TGCAGTGCACGAGGGACAATTAGCAATCAGCCCCAGCATTTT CSARGTISNQPQHF
TRBD1 TRBJ2-7 TRBV11-2 many TGTGCCAGCAGCTCCCCCCGGACAGGGGGCCACGAGCAGTACTTC CASSSPRTGGHEQYF
NA TRBJ1-4 TRBV27 few TGTGCCAGCAGCCGCCGGACACTTAATGAAAAACTGTTTTTT CASSRRTLNEKLFF
NA TRBJ2-7 TRBV6-1 many TGTGCCAGCAGTAAACTTTTAGCGGAGACCACTTCCTACGAGCAGTACTTC CASSKLLAETTSYEQYF
NA TRBJ2-1 TRBV5-4 once TGTGCCAGGACGACGGGAGACCCCGGTAAAAACAATGAGCAGTTCTTC CARTTGDPGKNNEQFF
TRBD2 TRBJ2-7 TRBV5-1 many TGCGCCAGCAGGGAGGGACTAGCGGACTCCTACGAGCAGTACTTC CASREGLADSYEQYF
NA TRBJ1-2 TRBV7-9 NA TGTGCCAGCAGACCGACGGAGGTCTATGGCTACACCTTC CASRPTEVYGYTF
TRBD2 TRBJ2-7 TRBV6-1 many TGTGCCAGCAGTTATACAGCGGGAGAGGTCTACGAGCAGTACTTC CASSYTAGEVYEQYF
TRBD2 TRBJ2-5 TRBV28 NA TGTGCCAGCAGTACCCTTAGCGGGAGGAGGGGGACCCAGTACTTC CASSTLSGRRGTQYF
TRBD2 TRBJ2-7 TRBV9 few TGTGCGAGCGGGATCTCTAACTCCTACGAGCAGTACTTC CASGISNSYEQYF
NA TRBJ2-3 TRBV2 NA TGTGCCAGCAGTGAACAGCCGGCGCCAGTAGCGGATACGCAGTATTTT CASSEQPAPVADTQYF
NA TRBJ1-5 TRBV4-1 NA TGCGCCAGCAGCCAAGAACCACGAGGGAGCAATCAGCCCCAGCATTTT CASSQEPRGSNQPQHF
NA TRBJ1-5 TRBV2 few TGTGCCAGCAGTGACAGAATGAAGAATCAGCCCCAGCATTTT CASSDRMKNQPQHF